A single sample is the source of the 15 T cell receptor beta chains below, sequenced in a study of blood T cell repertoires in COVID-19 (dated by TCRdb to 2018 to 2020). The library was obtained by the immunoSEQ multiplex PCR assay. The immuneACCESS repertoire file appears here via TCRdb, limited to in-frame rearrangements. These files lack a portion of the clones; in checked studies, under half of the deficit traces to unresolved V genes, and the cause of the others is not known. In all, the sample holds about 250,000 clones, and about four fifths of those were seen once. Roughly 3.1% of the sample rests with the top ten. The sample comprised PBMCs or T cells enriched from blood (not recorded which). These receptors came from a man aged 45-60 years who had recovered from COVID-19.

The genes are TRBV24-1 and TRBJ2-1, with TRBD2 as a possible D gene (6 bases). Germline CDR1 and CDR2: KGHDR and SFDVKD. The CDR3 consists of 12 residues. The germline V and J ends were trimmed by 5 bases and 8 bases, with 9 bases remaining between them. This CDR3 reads CATSVGGDEQFF. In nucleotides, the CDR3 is TGTGCCACCAGTGTAGGAGGGGATGAGCAGTTCTTC.

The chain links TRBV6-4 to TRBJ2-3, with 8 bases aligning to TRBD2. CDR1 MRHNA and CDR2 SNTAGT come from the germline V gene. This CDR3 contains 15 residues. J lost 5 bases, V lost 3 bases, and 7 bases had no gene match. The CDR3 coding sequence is TGTGCCAGCAGTGAGCGGGGGGCCGGGGAAGATACGCAGTATTTT. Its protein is CASSERGAGEDTQYF.

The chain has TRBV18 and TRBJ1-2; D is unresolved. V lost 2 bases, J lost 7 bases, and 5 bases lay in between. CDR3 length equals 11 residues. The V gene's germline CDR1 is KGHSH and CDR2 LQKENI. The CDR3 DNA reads TGTGCCAGCTCACCAGGGAGTGGCTACACCTTC. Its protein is CASSPGSGYTF.

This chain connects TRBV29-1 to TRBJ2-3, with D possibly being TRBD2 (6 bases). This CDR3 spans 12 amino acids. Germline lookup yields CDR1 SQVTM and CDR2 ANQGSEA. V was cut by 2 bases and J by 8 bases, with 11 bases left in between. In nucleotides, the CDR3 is TGCAGCGTTGAACTCCTGGGGGGTACGCAGTATTTT. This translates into CSVELLGGTQYF.

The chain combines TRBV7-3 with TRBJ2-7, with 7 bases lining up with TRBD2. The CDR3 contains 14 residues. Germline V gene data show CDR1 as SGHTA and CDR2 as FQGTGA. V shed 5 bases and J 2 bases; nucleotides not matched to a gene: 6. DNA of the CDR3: TGTGCCAGCAGCCCATGGGGGGGGGCCTACGAGCAGTACTTC. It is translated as CASSPWGGAYEQYF.

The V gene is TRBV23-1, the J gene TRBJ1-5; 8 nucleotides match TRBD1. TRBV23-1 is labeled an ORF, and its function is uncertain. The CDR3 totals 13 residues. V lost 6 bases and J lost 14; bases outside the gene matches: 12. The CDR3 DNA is TGCGCCAGCAGACAGGGGGAGACATGTCGAAAGCATTTT. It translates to CASRQGETCRKHF.

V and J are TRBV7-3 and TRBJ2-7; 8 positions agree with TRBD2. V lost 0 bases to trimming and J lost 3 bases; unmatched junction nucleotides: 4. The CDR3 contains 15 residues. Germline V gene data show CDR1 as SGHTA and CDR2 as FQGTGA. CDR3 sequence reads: CASSLTAGGNYEQYF. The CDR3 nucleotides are TGTGCCAGCAGCTTAACTGCGGGGGGAAACTACGAGCAGTACTTC.

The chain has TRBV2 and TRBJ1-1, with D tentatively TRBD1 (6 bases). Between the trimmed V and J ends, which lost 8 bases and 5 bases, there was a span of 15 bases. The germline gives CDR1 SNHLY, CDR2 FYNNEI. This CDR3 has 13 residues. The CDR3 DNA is TGTGCCAGCGTTGGAGGGGGGGGTACTGAAGCTTTCTTT. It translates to CASVGGGGTEAFF. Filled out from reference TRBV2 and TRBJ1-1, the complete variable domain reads EPEVTQTPSHQVTQMGQEVILRCVPISNHLYFYWYRQILGQKVEFLVSFYNNEISEKSEIFDDQFSVERPDGSNFTLKIRSTKLEDSAMYFCASVGGGGTEAFFGQGTRLTVV.

CDR3 DNA sequence: TGTGCCACCAGCAGAGCAGGCCTCTACGAGCAGTACTTC. Its translation: CATSRAGLYEQYF. The V call is TRBV15, the J call TRBJ2-7; D remains ambiguous. Looked up from germline, CDR1 is LNHNV and CDR2 is YYDKDF (reference sequence). Trimming took off 1 base at V and 3 bases at J, with 7 bases between the two ends. The length of the CDR3 is 13 residues.

The CDR3 loop is CASSYGTSEDEQFF. CDR3 sequence (DNA): TGTGCCAGCAGTTATGGGACTAGCGAAGATGAGCAGTTCTTC. The V gene is TRBV6-5, the J gene TRBJ2-1, with 10 bases that match TRBD2. The CDR3 runs 14 residues. CDR1 MNHEY and CDR2 SVGAGI come from the germline V gene. With V trimmed by 3 bases and J by 8 bases, 4 bases remained unmatched.

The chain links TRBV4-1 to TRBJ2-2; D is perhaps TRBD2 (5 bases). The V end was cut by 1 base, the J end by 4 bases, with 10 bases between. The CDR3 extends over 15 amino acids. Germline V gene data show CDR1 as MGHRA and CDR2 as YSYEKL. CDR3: CASSQVIGGTGELFF. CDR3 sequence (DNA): TGCGCCAGCAGCCAAGTGATAGGAGGCACCGGGGAGCTGTTTTTT.

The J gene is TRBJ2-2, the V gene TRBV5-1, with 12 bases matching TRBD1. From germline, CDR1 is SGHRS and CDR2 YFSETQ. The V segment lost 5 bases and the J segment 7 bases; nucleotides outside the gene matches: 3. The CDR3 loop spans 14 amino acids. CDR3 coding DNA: TGCGCCAGCAGTCGGGACAGGGGGCACGGGGAGCTGTTTTTT. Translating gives CASSRDRGHGELFF.

The DNA for the CDR3 is TGCAGCATCAGGACAGGGGGGCGACAGCCCCAGCATTTT. It specifies CSIRTGGRQPQHF. This rearrangement joins TRBV29-1 to TRBJ1-5, with 10 bases matching TRBD1. The CDR3 sequence is 13 residues long. The trim removed 8 bases at V and 7 bases at J, leaving 8 bases unmatched. Germline V gene data show CDR1 as SQVTM and CDR2 as ANQGSEA. Together with reference TRBV29-1 and TRBJ1-5, the CDR3 gives the full variable domain: SAVISQKPSRDICQRGTSLTIQCQVDSQVTMMFWYRQQPGQSLTLIATANQGSEATYESGFVIDKFPISRPNLTFSTLTVSNMSPEDSSIYLCSIRTGGRQPQHFGDGTRLSIL.

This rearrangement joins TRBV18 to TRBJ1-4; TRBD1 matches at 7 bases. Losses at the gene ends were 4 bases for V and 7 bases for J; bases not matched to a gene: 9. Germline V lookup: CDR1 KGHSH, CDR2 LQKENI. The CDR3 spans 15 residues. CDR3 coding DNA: TGTGCCAGCTCACGAACAGGGGCCACGGGTGAAAAACTGTTTTTT. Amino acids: CASSRTGATGEKLFF.

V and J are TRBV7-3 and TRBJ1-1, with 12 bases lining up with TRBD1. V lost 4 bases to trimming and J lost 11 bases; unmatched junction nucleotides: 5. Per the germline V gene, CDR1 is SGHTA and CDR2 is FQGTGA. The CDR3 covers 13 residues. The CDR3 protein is CASSSGTGGAAFF. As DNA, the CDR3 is TGTGCCAGCAGCTCAGGGACAGGGGGCGCCGCTTTCTTT. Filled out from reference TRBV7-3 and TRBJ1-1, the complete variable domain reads GAGVSQTPSNKVTEKGKYVELRCDPISGHTALYWYRQSLGQGPEFLIYFQGTGAADDSGLPNDRFFAVRPEGSVSTLKIQRTERGDSAVYLCASSSGTGGAAFFGQGTRLTVV.